These 9 T cell receptor beta chains were sequenced from one sample in a study of blood T cell repertoires in COVID-19. Assay: immunoSEQ multiplex PCR; the TCRdb copy retains only in-frame clones and omits some. The sample holds approximately 130,000 clones, more than 75% seen once. Sequenced material: peripheral blood. These receptors came from a woman between 50 and 59 years old with acute or convalescent COVID-19.

V usage is TRBV27 and J usage is TRBJ2-5, with 10 positions matching TRBD2. Trimming took 5 bases from V and 5 from J; bases not matched to a gene: 5. Germline CDR1 and CDR2: MNHEY and SMNVEV (reference sequence). This CDR3 spans 14 amino acids. CDR3 bases: TGTGCCAGCAGTCTTAGCGGGGGGAGGGAGACCCAGTACTTC. Translation: CASSLSGGRETQYF.

This clone was recorded once. This chain joins TRBV30 and TRBJ1-6, with 10 bases identical to TRBD1. V lost 3 bases, J lost 7 bases, and 3 bases stayed unmatched. The CDR3 totals 14 residues. Looked up from germline, CDR1 is GTSNPN and CDR2 is SVGIG (reference sequence). CDR3 bases: TGTGCCTGGAGCGGGGACAGGGGAAATTCACCCCTCCACTTT. Translated: CAWSGDRGNSPLHF.

This clone was seen a single time. The chain is built from TRBV24-1 and TRBJ1-2; 8 bases match TRBD1. Germline V gene sequence: CDR1 KGHDR, CDR2 SFDVKD. The V segment lost 3 bases and the J segment 7 bases; nucleotides outside the gene matches: 6. The CDR3 totals 14 residues. Here the CDR3 DNA reads TGTGCCACCAGTGATCCGGGACAGGCTTTTGGCTACACCTTC. It codes for CATSDPGQAFGYTF.

The chain has TRBV19 and TRBJ1-2, with 9 bases fitting TRBD1. The ends lost 5 bases at V and 4 bases at J; junction bases unmatched: 2. This CDR3 has 13 amino acids. Germline V gives CDR1 LNHDA, CDR2 SQIVND (reference sequence). The CDR3: CASSPDRGYGYTF. The CDR3 DNA is TGTGCCAGTAGTCCGGACAGGGGCTATGGCTACACCTTC.

The chain couples TRBV6-5 to TRBJ1-2; maybe TRBD1 (5 bases). Trimming took off 6 bases at V and 7 bases at J, with 15 bases between the two ends. The CDR3 loop spans 13 amino acids. The V gene's germline CDR1 is MNHEY and CDR2 SVGAGI. CDR3 region: CASRFRVSGGYTF. CDR3 DNA sequence: TGTGCCAGCAGATTCAGGGTCTCTGGTGGCTACACCTTC.

The V call is TRBV3-1 (or the pseudogene TRBV3-2), the J call TRBJ1-5; D remains ambiguous. V was pared by 3 bases and J by 6 bases, with 18 bases between. There are 16 residues in the CDR3. Germline-derived CDR1 and CDR2 are LGHDT and YNNKEL (reference sequence). CDR3 nucleotide sequence: TGTGCCAGCAGCCACAACCTAGGTCGCGGGGTTCAGCCCCAGCATTTT. Translated: CASSHNLGRGVQPQHF.

The CDR3 sequence: CASSRDTGDTEAFF. In DNA, the CDR3 is TGTGCCAGCTCGCGGGACACAGGGGACACTGAAGCTTTCTTT. V is TRBV18 and J is TRBJ1-1; 7 positions agree with TRBD1. Losses at the gene ends were 6 bases for V and 3 bases for J; bases not matched to a gene: 7. Germline CDR1 and CDR2: KGHSH and LQKENI. This CDR3 contains 14 residues. The variable domain in full, completed from reference TRBV18 and TRBJ1-1, reads NAGVMQNPRHLVRRRGQEARLRCSPMKGHSHVYWYRQLPEEGLKFMVYLQKENIIDESGMPKERFSAEFPKEGPSILRIQQVVRGDSAAYFCASSRDTGDTEAFFGQGTRLTVV.

V and J are TRBV5-6 and TRBJ2-7, with a possible D match to TRBD1 (6 bases). Deletions cut 6 bases from V and 3 bases from J, with 19 bases between. Looked up from germline, CDR1 is SGHDT and CDR2 is YYEEEE. This CDR3 has 15 residues. CDR3 protein: CASTKGVSRLYEQYF. The CDR3 DNA reads TGTGCCAGCACCAAGGGGGTTTCCCGCCTCTACGAGCAGTACTTC.

The rearrangement joins TRBV6-6 to TRBJ2-1; 12 bases agree with TRBD2. Germline CDR1 reads MNHNY; CDR2 reads SVGAGI (reference sequence). The CDR3 length is 16 residues. With V trimmed by 5 bases and J by 2 bases, 4 bases remained unmatched. This CDR3 reads CASSRGLAGTYNEQFF. The CDR3 DNA follows: TGTGCCAGCAGTCGAGGACTAGCGGGAACCTACAATGAGCAGTTCTTC.